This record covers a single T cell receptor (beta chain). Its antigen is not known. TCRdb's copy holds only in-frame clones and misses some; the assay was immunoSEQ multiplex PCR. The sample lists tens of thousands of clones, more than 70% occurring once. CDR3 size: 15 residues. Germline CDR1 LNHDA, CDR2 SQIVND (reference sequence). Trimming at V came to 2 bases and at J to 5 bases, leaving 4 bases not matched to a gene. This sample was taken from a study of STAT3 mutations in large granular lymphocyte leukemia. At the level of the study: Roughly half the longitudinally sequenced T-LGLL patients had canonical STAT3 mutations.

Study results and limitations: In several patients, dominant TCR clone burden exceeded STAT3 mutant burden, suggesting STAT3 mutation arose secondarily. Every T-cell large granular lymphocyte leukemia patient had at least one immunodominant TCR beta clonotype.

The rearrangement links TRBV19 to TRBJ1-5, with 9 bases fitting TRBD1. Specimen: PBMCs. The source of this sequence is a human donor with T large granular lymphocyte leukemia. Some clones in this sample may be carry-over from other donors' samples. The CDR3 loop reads CASSILGTGYQPQHF. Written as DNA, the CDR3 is TGTGCCAGTAGTATATTAGGGACAGGGTATCAGCCCCAGCATTTT. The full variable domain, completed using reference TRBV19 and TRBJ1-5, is DGGITQSPKYLFRKEGQNVTLSCEQNLNHDAMYWYRQDPGQGLRLIYYSQIVNDFQKGDIAEGYSVSREKKESFPLTVTSAQKNPTAFYLCASSILGTGYQPQHFGDGTRLSIL.